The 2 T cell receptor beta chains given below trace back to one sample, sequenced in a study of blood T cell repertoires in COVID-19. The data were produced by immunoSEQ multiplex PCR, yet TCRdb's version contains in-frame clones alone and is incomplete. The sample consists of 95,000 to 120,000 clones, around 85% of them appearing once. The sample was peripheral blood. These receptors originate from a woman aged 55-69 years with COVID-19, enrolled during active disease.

This CDR3 reads CSAYRGGETQYF. The CDR3 nucleotides are TGCAGCGCCTACAGGGGAGGTGAGACCCAGTACTTC. The chain links TRBV29-1 to TRBJ2-5; the D gene is possibly TRBD1 (7 bases). V was clipped by 7 bases and J by 5 bases, with 14 bases between them. The germline CDR1 and CDR2 sequences are SQVTM and ANQGSEA. CDR3 length: 12 residues.

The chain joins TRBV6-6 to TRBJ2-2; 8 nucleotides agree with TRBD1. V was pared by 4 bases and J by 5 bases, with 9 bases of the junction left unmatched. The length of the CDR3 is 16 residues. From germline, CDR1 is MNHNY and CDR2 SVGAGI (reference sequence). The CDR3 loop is CASSFGQGALTGELFF. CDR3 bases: TGTGCCAGCAGTTTCGGGCAGGGGGCGCTGACCGGGGAGCTGTTTTTT.